This T cell receptor beta chain originates from a study of blood T cell repertoires in COVID-19. Study-level information: Collection of acute and convalescent COVID-19 samples took place in the United States, Italy and Spain. Nucleic acid was either cDNA or gDNA, and it came from T cells, B-cell-depleted T cells, or PBMCs.

The CDR3 is 14 amino acids. Losses at the gene ends were 0 bases for V and 6 bases for J; bases not matched to a gene: 0. Germline CDR1 is SGHTA and CDR2 is FQGNSA. In the source study's methods: Estimation of nucleated cell counts was performed using reference gene primer amplification. The protocol was immunoSEQ multiplex PCR, while the TCRdb copy is restricted to in-frame clones and leaves out a portion. V and J calls plus clone size are reproduced from that table; the DNA served to infer D and trimming. The data contain approximately 90,000 clones, roughly 80% of them singletons. The specimen was peripheral blood. The sequence derives from a woman of 80 years or more with acute or convalescent COVID-19. The chain uses TRBV7-2 and TRBJ1-2; TRBD1 aligns across 11 bases. CDR3 in amino acids: CASSLADRGHGYTF. Written as DNA, the CDR3 is TGTGCCAGCAGCTTAGCGGACAGGGGGCATGGCTACACCTTC.